The T cell receptor beta chain under discussion was sequenced for a study of cytomegalovirus exposure and HLA in healthy donors. The overall study: Unique TCR beta sequences numbering approximately 100 million came from 150 million to 200 million T cells in an earlier analysis.

It was with 60 Vbeta and 13 Jbeta primers that the PCR ran. Sequencing was performed with immunoSEQ multiplex PCR; in TCRdb, only in-frame clones are kept and a portion is missing. The sample carries roughly 120,000 clones, about 80% recorded once. This clone was seen ten or more times. The antigen is not known. The study, taken as a whole, reports: Productive status was seen about 90% or about 30% of the time for most TCR beta V segments in an earlier analysis.

Germline lookup yields CDR1 SNHLY and CDR2 FYNNEI. The CDR3 consists of 17 residues. With 3 bases removed from V and 3 bases from J, the gap between germline ends came to 21 bases. This chain joins TRBV2 and TRBJ2-7; perhaps TRBD1 as D (5 bases). This receptor was identified in a woman between 55 and 75 years old in good health and CMV-seropositive. Sequenced sample: PBMCs. CDR3 region: CASSEDFRQRPNYEQYF. CDR3 nucleotides: TGTGCCAGCAGTGAGGATTTTCGACAGCGCCCTAACTACGAGCAGTACTTC. Looking up the rest from reference TRBV2 and TRBJ2-7 gives the full variable domain: EPEVTQTPSHQVTQMGQEVILRCVPISNHLYFYWYRQILGQKVEFLVSFYNNEISEKSEIFDDQFSVERPDGSNFTLKIRSTKLEDSAMYFCASSEDFRQRPNYEQYFGPGTRLTVT.